The rows below give T cell receptor beta chains drawn from one sample of a study of blood T cell repertoires in COVID-19. The protocol was immunoSEQ multiplex PCR, while the TCRdb copy is restricted to in-frame clones and leaves out a portion. In the table there are about 69,000 clones, nearly 90% of which are singletons. The specimen sequenced was peripheral blood. The receptors originated from a man in his forties or fifties with acute or convalescent COVID-19. CDR3s include the opening cysteine and the closing phenylalanine or tryptophan. D genes are given only for firm matches. A clone size is listed for some rows: how often the clone was seen (once, few, many), or a class if it is expanded.

v_call,d_call,j_call,clone_size,cdr3_aa,cdr3_nt
TRBV19,-,TRBJ1-2,-,CASSMLKGEEWIYGYTF,TGTGCCAGTAGTATGTTAAAGGGGGAAGAATGGATCTATGGCTACACCTTC
TRBV7-2,-,TRBJ1-1,once,CASSLDHKGLAFF,TGTGCCAGCAGCTTAGACCATAAGGGGTTGGCTTTCTTT
TRBV10-3,-,TRBJ2-7,-,CAIAGLGPSYEQYF,TGTGCCATCGCGGGGCTTGGACCATCCTACGAGCAGTACTTC
TRBV11-3,-,TRBJ1-1,-,CASSFGPNTEAFF,TGTGCCAGCAGCTTCGGTCCGAACACTGAAGCTTTCTTT
TRBV21-1,-,TRBJ2-2,-,CASPPQGHVPLGGELFF,TGTGCCAGCCCTCCCCAGGGACACGTTCCCCTGGGGGGGGAGCTGTTTTTT
TRBV6-5,-,TRBJ1-1,-,CASSYSGAYTEAFF,TGTGCCAGCAGTTACTCTGGGGCCTACACTGAAGCTTTCTTT
TRBV4-3,TRBD2,TRBJ2-3,-,CASSLGVAGAPGPPLGRDTQYF,TGCGCCAGCAGCCTAGGAGTAGCGGGAGCCCCTGGACCTCCCCTGGGGAGAGATACGCAGTATTTT
TRBV6-6,TRBD2,TRBJ2-5,-,CASRRTSGFQETQYF,TGTGCCAGCAGAAGGACTAGCGGGTTCCAAGAGACCCAGTACTTC
TRBV12-5,TRBD1,TRBJ2-1,-,CASGLVQGAYEQFF,TGTGCTAGTGGTTTGGTACAGGGGGCATATGAGCAGTTCTTC
TRBV6-5,TRBD2,TRBJ2-7,-,CASSYKGLAFSYEQYF,TGTGCCAGCAGTTACAAGGGACTAGCCTTCTCCTACGAGCAGTACTTC
TRBV5-1,TRBD1,TRBJ1-1,-,CASSLTGVGTEAFF,TGCGCCAGCAGCTTGACAGGGGTTGGCACTGAAGCTTTCTTT
TRBV5-1,TRBD2,TRBJ2-1,-,CASSFLAGAPNEQFF,TGCGCCAGCAGCTTTTTAGCGGGAGCCCCCAATGAGCAGTTCTTC
TRBV2,-,TRBJ2-7,-,CASSARGVGEQYF,TGTGCCAGCAGCGCCAGGGGGGTGGGCGAGCAGTACTTC
TRBV27,TRBD2,TRBJ2-2,-,CASSFGTTNTGELFF,TGTGCCAGCAGTTTCGGGACTACGAACACCGGGGAGCTGTTTTTT
TRBV5-1,TRBD2,TRBJ2-1,-,CASSPRLAGGNEQFF,TGCGCCAGCAGCCCCCGACTAGCGGGAGGTAATGAGCAGTTCTTC
TRBV2,TRBD1,TRBJ1-5,-,CASGQGNQPQHF,TGTGCCAGCGGACAGGGCAATCAGCCCCAGCATTTT
TRBV19,-,TRBJ1-3,-,CASSIGGRGTGNTIYF,TGTGCCAGTAGTATAGGGGGCAGGGGTACTGGAAACACCATATATTTT
TRBV7-2,TRBD1,TRBJ2-7,-,CASSLVDRARGQEYF,TGTGCCAGCAGCTTGGTTGACAGGGCAAGGGGTCAGGAGTACTTC
TRBV29-1,-,TRBJ2-3,-,CSVEVAEGVWDTQYF,TGCAGCGTTGAAGTGGCGGAAGGGGTGTGGGATACGCAGTATTTT
TRBV27,-,TRBJ2-1,-,CASSLGPRAWGRFDDEQFF,TGTGCCAGCAGTTTAGGCCCTCGGGCCTGGGGGAGGTTTGACGATGAGCAGTTCTTC
TRBV9,-,TRBJ1-5,-,CASTPGLSNQPQHF,TGTGCCAGCACTCCGGGACTGAGCAATCAGCCCCAGCATTTT
TRBV5-1,-,TRBJ1-3,once,CASSFDTPGGTGNTIYF,TGCGCCAGCAGCTTCGACACCCCGGGAGGGACTGGAAACACCATATATTTT
TRBV18,-,TRBJ2-3,-,CASSPPRRSGTDTQYF,TGTGCCAGCTCACCACCCCGGCGTAGCGGAACAGATACGCAGTATTTT
TRBV6-5,TRBD1,TRBJ1-2,-,CASSRRDRGSGYTF,TGTGCCAGCAGTCGACGGGACAGGGGGAGTGGCTACACCTTC
TRBV25-1,TRBD1,TRBJ2-1,-,CASSETGTGGYNEQFF,TGTGCCAGCAGTGAGACCGGGACAGGGGGTTACAATGAGCAGTTCTTC
TRBV10-3,-,TRBJ2-3,-,CAIKNVTGLPTDTQYF,TGTGCCATCAAGAATGTTACAGGGTTGCCCACAGATACGCAGTATTTT
TRBV9,TRBD2,TRBJ2-3,-,CASSVAGGPSDTQYF,TGTGCCAGCAGCGTAGCGGGAGGGCCGTCAGATACGCAGTATTTT
TRBV6-2/TRBV6-3,-,TRBJ2-2,-,CASSPGQSSPNTGELFF,TGTGCCAGCAGCCCCGGACAGTCTAGCCCGAACACCGGGGAGCTGTTTTTT
TRBV19,-,TRBJ2-5,once,CASRPDIEETQYF,TGTGCCAGTAGGCCAGACATCGAAGAGACCCAGTACTTC
TRBV5-1,-,TRBJ2-1,-,CASSLVGREQFF,TGCGCCAGCAGCTTGGTGGGGCGGGAGCAGTTCTTC
TRBV12-5,-,TRBJ2-7,-,CASGLVPDNTYEQYF,TGTGCTAGTGGTTTGGTACCGGACAATACCTACGAGCAGTACTTC
TRBV12-5,-,TRBJ1-2,-,CASGLGGWRGYTF,TGTGCTAGTGGTTTAGGGGGTTGGAGGGGCTACACCTTC
TRBV6-2/TRBV6-3,TRBD1,TRBJ1-5,-,CASSNTGDSNQPQHF,TGTGCCAGCAGTAATACAGGGGATAGCAATCAGCCCCAGCATTTT
TRBV20-1,-,TRBJ1-3,once,CSVERRNTIYF,TGCAGTGTTGAGCGAAGAAACACCATATATTTT
TRBV10-1,-,TRBJ2-4,once,CASTQGHLGIAKNIQYF,TGCGCCAGCACACAGGGACATTTGGGAATAGCCAAAAACATTCAGTACTTC
TRBV7-2,TRBD2,TRBJ2-1,-,CASSLLTSGSVGRNEQFF,TGTGCCAGCAGCTTATTAACTAGCGGGAGCGTGGGTCGCAATGAGCAGTTCTTC
TRBV7-9,TRBD2,TRBJ2-2,once,CASSSTLLAGVNTGELFF,TGTGCCAGCAGCTCAACTTTGCTAGCGGGAGTGAACACCGGGGAGCTGTTTTTT
TRBV7-9,TRBD2,TRBJ2-7,once,CASSLYSGSPYEQYF,TGTGCCAGCAGCTTGTACAGCGGGAGTCCCTACGAGCAGTACTTC
TRBV9,-,TRBJ2-1,-,CASSLGLTYNEQFF,TGTGCCAGCAGCCTCGGACTAACCTACAATGAGCAGTTCTTC
TRBV7-2,-,TRBJ1-4,-,CASKGGTNEKLFF,TGTGCCAGCAAAGGGGGAACTAATGAAAAACTGTTTTTT